This paragraph covers one TCR beta chain sequence. This sample was included in a study of STAT5B mutations in CD4+ large granular lymphocyte leukemia. The CDR3 extends over 13 amino acids. CDR1 GTSNPN and CDR2 SVGIG come from the germline V gene (reference sequence). V was trimmed by 3 bases and J by 5 bases, leaving 11 bases between them. TCRdb keeps only in-frame clones here, not all; method: immunoSEQ multiplex PCR. Here the sample spans fewer than 50,000 clones, 65% to 85% being singletons. This receptor was taken from a human donor in good health. The chain joins TRBV30 to TRBJ1-5, with D possibly being TRBD1 (6 bases). Material for sequencing was CD4+ T cells from blood buffy coats. The CDR3 reads CAWSGQSYQPQHF. DNA for the CDR3: TGTGCCTGGAGCGGACAGAGTTATCAGCCCCAGCATTTT.